The rows below give T cell receptor beta chains drawn from one sample of a study of T cells in Graves' hyperthyroidism and ophthalmopathy. TCRdb used MiXCR to reprocess the multiplex PCR reads, holding one entry per CDR3 protein. The sample holds hundreds of thousands of distinct CDR3 sequences, less than 25% seen once. Sequenced input: blood. Receptors were obtained from a man younger than 40 with Graves' ophthalmopathy. The CDR3 runs from the conserved cysteine through the conserved F or W. The order of the fields is clone size, J gene, V gene, CDR3 protein. Clone size is given for some rows only: seen once, a few or many times, or a class if the clone is expanded.

few	TRBJ1-5	TRBV30	CAWSRAQDGNQPQHF
many	TRBJ2-7	TRBV11-2	CASSPTTGGYEQYF
many	TRBJ1-2	TRBV30	CAWSGDRGGYTF
many	TRBJ2-7	TRBV9	CASSIGQGLSYEQYF
few	TRBJ2-3	TRBV7-3	CASSWGLAGGSDTQYF
few	TRBJ1-5	TRBV28	CASSLTGLVIRNQPQHF
-	TRBJ2-1	TRBV3-1	CASSQTFLAGGTINEQFF
once	TRBJ1-3	TRBV10-3	CAISPGTGISGNTIYF
-	TRBJ2-5	TRBV3-2	CASSPGWLASRLQYF
few	TRBJ1-1	TRBV5-4	CASSPGQYSTEAFF
-	TRBJ2-3	TRBV7-9	CASSLRGWSTDTQYF
-	TRBJ1-5	TRBV7-9	CASSFDGQPQHF
few	TRBJ2-7	TRBV7-2	CASSFRPSAPYEQYF
-	TRBJ1-5	TRBV5-8	CASSSWGNGNQPQHF
-	TRBJ2-3	TRBV4-3	CASSQDPTGGGDTDTQYF
many	TRBJ2-5	TRBV9	CASSPTGLAGGFETQYF
-	-	TRBV5-6	CASSLGLAGARYEQFF
many	TRBJ2-1	TRBV11-2	CASMRQATENNEQFF
few	TRBJ2-3	TRBV5-4	CASSLETADTQYF
-	TRBJ2-3	TRBV28	CASTWDGRDTQYF
few	TRBJ1-6	TRBV7-9	CASSFDRLNSPLHF
-	TRBJ2-7	TRBV27	CASSLSNTWPTHEQYF
-	TRBJ2-7	TRBV7-9	CASSLVFGTDIGEQYF
many	TRBJ2-7	TRBV6-5	CASSYRGGTGTYEQYF
few	TRBJ1-6	TRBV11-2	CASSLDRGRYNSPLHF
-	TRBJ2-7	TRBV12-3/TRBV12-4	CASSLAPGGRGYEQYF
-	TRBJ2-3	TRBV30	CAWSGLTPGTSGISTDTQYF
-	TRBJ2-7	TRBV7-3	CASSPTGGDVEQYF
-	TRBJ2-6	TRBV5-4	CASSLDRSRANVLTF
-	TRBJ2-3	TRBV6-5	CASSYSRNTDTQYF
-	TRBJ2-1	TRBV12-3/TRBV12-4	CASSFGGARMDEQFF
-	TRBJ2-4	TRBV18	CASSPMGLAQGNIQYF
many	TRBJ1-1	TRBV18	CASSSPGQSTEAFF
many	TRBJ1-1	TRBV7-2	CASSPGVYTEAFF
few	TRBJ2-7	TRBV19	CASSMEDRVYEQYF
-	TRBJ2-7	TRBV13	CASSGRGQAYEQYF
few	TRBJ1-2	TRBV20-1	CSRKEANYGYTF
few	TRBJ2-7	TRBV4-1	CASSQVGVSEQYF
-	TRBJ1-6	TRBV11-2	CASSPLTADNSPLHF
-	TRBJ1-4	TRBV28	CASSPPGQGTEKLFF
few	TRBJ2-7	TRBV7-8	CASSIELSSGRYEQYF
-	TRBJ2-7	TRBV28	CASRAEQYF
-	TRBJ2-2	TRBV7-9	CASSSWTGGTTGELFF
-	TRBJ2-1	TRBV19	CASKGSQGLYNEQFF
-	TRBJ2-5	TRBV9	CASSPRQLETQYF
many	TRBJ1-1	TRBV9	CASSVGMNTEAFF
many	TRBJ2-1	TRBV20-1	CSARPSVDEQFF
few	TRBJ2-1	TRBV20-1	CSAGTSGVNEQFF
many	TRBJ2-2	TRBV28	CASLGEGAGTGELFF
few	TRBJ2-3	TRBV20-1	CSARALAVLDTQYF
-	TRBJ1-2	TRBV7-9	CASSVDSYYGYTF
few	TRBJ2-5	TRBV7-9	CASSPWGGSGIGETQYF
once	TRBJ2-1	TRBV12-3/TRBV12-4	CASSYLGGRVRVHNEQFF
few	TRBJ2-2	TRBV14	CASSQRQYTGELFF
many	TRBJ2-3	TRBV12-3/TRBV12-4	CASSWAGGSTDTQYF
-	TRBJ1-5	TRBV19	CASSTHRSNQPQHF
-	TRBJ1-1	TRBV9	CASSLRGTGSTEAFF
few	TRBJ2-5	TRBV5-4	CASSFTSGIVGETQYF
-	TRBJ2-5	TRBV7-2	CASSLEGGSGETQYF
many	TRBJ2-7	TRBV6-5	CASSFTNTSEAPYEQYF